A single sample is the source of the 30 T cell receptor beta chains below, sequenced in a study of shared clonotypes between healthy human individuals. Clones were read by immunoSEQ multiplex PCR, and TCRdb kept only the in-frame ones, dropping some. The sample carries about 2.3 million clones, 90% to 95% recorded once. The sample was naive CD4+ T cells from PBMCs. Specified subset: CD45RA+ positively selected. The source of these receptors is a man younger than 35 in good health. Some clones in this sample may be carry-over from other donors' samples.

V gene TRBV2 combines with J gene TRBJ2-5, with 12 bases aligning to TRBD1. This CDR3 has 16 residues. The J segment lost 2 bases and the V segment lost 6 bases, leaving 7 bases of the junction unmatched. Germline V gene data show CDR1 as SNHLY and CDR2 as FYNNEI. CDR3 residues: CASRRGTGGIQETQYF. CDR3 in DNA: TGTGCCAGCAGGAGAGGGACAGGGGGCATACAAGAGACCCAGTACTTC.

The chain links TRBV11-3 to TRBJ2-5; D could derive from TRBD1 or TRBD2 (5 bases each). This CDR3 is built from 13 residues. CDR1 and CDR2 from the germline V gene are SGHNT and YENEEA. V was cut by 5 bases and J by 4 bases, with 11 bases left in between. The CDR3 region has the DNA TGTGCCAGCAGCAACTCTGGGGGAGAGACCCAGTACTTC. It codes for CASSNSGGETQYF.

This clone was recorded only once. The chain couples TRBV28 to TRBJ1-5; perhaps TRBD1 as D (5 bases). The CDR3 loop spans 16 amino acids. V was pared by 7 bases and J by 7 bases, with 23 bases between. CDR1 is MDHEN and CDR2 is SYDVKM in the germline V gene. CDR3 sequence reads: CASIVGSGRKWQPQHF. In DNA form, the CDR3 reads TGTGCCAGCATCGTCGGGTCAGGGCGGAAGTGGCAGCCCCAGCATTTT.

In DNA form, the CDR3 reads TGCGCCAGCAGCTTTGTGGGGGAAGAGACCCAGTACTTC. Amino acids: CASSFVGEETQYF. This sequence joins TRBV5-1 and TRBJ2-5, with D tentatively TRBD1 or TRBD2 (5 bases each). The CDR3 runs to 13 residues. V was shortened by 2 bases and J by 3 bases, with 8 bases between the two germline ends. In germline, CDR1 is SGHRS, CDR2 YFSETQ.

The J gene is TRBJ1-3, the V gene TRBV16; D is unresolved. Germline V gene lookup returns CDR1 KGHSY and CDR2 FQNENV. Deletions cut 0 bases from V and 3 bases from J, with 3 bases between. The CDR3 loop spans 13 amino acids. Here the CDR3 reads CASSQSYGNTIYF. The DNA of the CDR3 is TGTGCCAGCAGCCAATCTTATGGAAACACCATATATTTT.

The rearrangement joins TRBV10-1 to TRBJ2-7, with D hard to call. Between the trimmed V and J ends, which lost 6 bases and 1 base, there was a span of 25 bases. CDR3 length: 18 amino acids. Germline assignment: CDR1 WNHNN and CDR2 SYGVQD (reference sequence). The CDR3 here is CASSPLRQNSHLSYEQYF. In DNA, the CDR3 is TGCGCCAGCAGCCCCCTGCGGCAGAACTCCCACCTTTCCTACGAGCAGTACTTC.

The chain uses TRBV11-3 and TRBJ2-7; 14 positions agree with TRBD2. Germline-derived CDR1 and CDR2 are SGHNT and YENEEA. The CDR3 is 14 amino acids. With 5 bases clipped from V and 5 bases from J, the junction kept 2 bases outside the gene matches. The CDR3 DNA is TGTGCCAGCAGCGGGACTAGCGGGAGAGACGAGCAGTACTTC. Residues: CASSGTSGRDEQYF.

The V call is TRBV5-4, the J call TRBJ2-5, with 7 bases identical to TRBD1. This CDR3 has 13 residues. Germline assignment: CDR1 SGHNT and CDR2 YYREEE (reference sequence). The J segment lost 4 bases and the V segment lost 4 bases, leaving 4 bases of the junction unmatched. CDR3 amino acids: CASSQTGIETQYF. The CDR3 nucleotides read TGTGCCAGCAGCCAGACAGGGATAGAGACCCAGTACTTC.

The chain links TRBV7-9 to TRBJ2-1; 7 bases line up with TRBD2. The germline V gene has CDR1 SEHNR and CDR2 FQNEAQ (reference sequence). This CDR3 has 16 residues. The V and J ends lost 0 bases and 6 bases, in that order; junction bases with no gene match: 8. The CDR3, as DNA: TGTGCCAGCAGCTTAGCGAGCGGGGAGGGGTTCAATGAGCAGTTCTTC. Translated, it gives CASSLASGEGFNEQFF.

This chain links TRBV14 with TRBJ1-2; 8 bases match TRBD1. The CDR3 covers 17 residues. Germline V gene sequence: CDR1 SGHDN, CDR2 FVKESK. Trimming removed 4 bases from V and 3 bases from J; junction bases left unmatched: 13. CDR3 DNA sequence: TGTGCCAGCAGCCCGAAGAGGGGGCTGGGACAGGACTATGGCTACACCTTC. This gives the protein CASSPKRGLGQDYGYTF.

The gene calls are TRBV7-3 and TRBJ2-1, with 7 bases aligning to TRBD2. J lost 7 bases, V lost 5 bases, and 8 bases had no gene match. The CDR3 has 14 residues. The V gene's germline CDR1 is SGHTA and CDR2 FQGTGA. This CDR3 is CASSQIGRGNEQFF. Here the CDR3 DNA reads TGTGCCAGCAGCCAGATCGGGCGGGGGAATGAGCAGTTCTTC.

The rearrangement links TRBV7-3 to TRBJ2-3, with D uncertain. The germline V and J ends were trimmed by 5 bases and 2 bases, with 11 bases remaining between them. This CDR3 spans 14 amino acids. Germline V gene lookup returns CDR1 SGHTA and CDR2 FQGTGA. CDR3 sequence reads: CASSPRPNTDTQYF. CDR3 bases: TGTGCCAGCAGCCCTCGCCCCAACACAGATACGCAGTATTTT.

The chain links TRBV4-1 to TRBJ2-3; 7 bases are a match to TRBD1. The junction had 4 bases not matched to a gene; V was cut back by 2 bases and J by 2 bases. The CDR3 runs 15 residues. Germline CDR1 and CDR2: MGHRA and YSYEKL. This chain's CDR3 is CASSQPDRSTDTQYF. CDR3 in DNA: TGCGCCAGCAGCCAACCGGACAGGTCCACAGATACGCAGTATTTT.

This clone came up once. This chain joins TRBV5-5 and TRBJ2-7; 10 nucleotides agree with TRBD2. Germline V gene data show CDR1 as SGHKS and CDR2 as YYEKEE (reference sequence). The J segment lost 2 bases and the V segment lost 5 bases, leaving 7 bases of the junction unmatched. The CDR3 has 15 residues. CDR3 amino acids: CASSRLLAGTYEQYF. The CDR3 region has the DNA TGTGCCAGCAGTCGCCTACTAGCGGGAACCTACGAGCAGTACTTC.

The chain uses TRBV5-1 and TRBJ2-2, with TRBD1 matching over 9 bases. This CDR3 is built from 15 residues. V gave up 0 bases and J gave up 6 bases; unmatched junction bases: 3. Germline V CDR1 and CDR2: SGHRS, YFSETQ. The CDR3 DNA reads TGCGCCAGCAGCTTGGTGGACAGGGGCGCCGGGGAGCTGTTTTTT. It specifies CASSLVDRGAGELFF.

The chain has TRBV7-9 and TRBJ1-4; no clear D gene. V was pared by 2 bases and J by 6 bases, with 10 bases between. The germline V gene has CDR1 SEHNR and CDR2 FQNEAQ (reference sequence). This CDR3 has 14 residues. CDR3 region: CASSLTMGDEKLFF. CDR3 coding DNA: TGTGCCAGCAGCTTAACCATGGGAGATGAAAAACTGTTTTTT.

This clone showed up just once. This chain joins TRBV27 and TRBJ1-4; D perhaps matches TRBD1 (5 bases). The germline V gene has CDR1 MNHEY and CDR2 SMNVEV (reference sequence). The ends were cut back, 2 bases at V and 7 bases at J, with 20 bases in the middle. CDR3 length equals 17 residues. This CDR3 is CASSLGPLGAIGEKLFF. CDR3 nucleotide sequence: TGTGCCAGCAGTTTAGGCCCCCTAGGGGCCATAGGTGAAAAACTGTTTTTT.

V gene TRBV10-3 combines with J gene TRBJ1-2; 8 bases line up with TRBD1. The V gene end was trimmed by 6 bases and the J gene end by 8 bases; junction bases not matched to a gene: 14. The CDR3 is 15 residues long. The germline CDR1 and CDR2 sequences are ENHRY and SYGVKD. The CDR3 loop reads CAIRGTTGTGGGYTF. In DNA, the CDR3 is TGTGCCATCAGGGGAACCACCGGGACAGGAGGGGGCTACACCTTC.

This clone was seen once. This sequence joins TRBV6-5 and TRBJ1-1; D unresolved. The CDR3 length is 13 residues. Germline-derived CDR1 and CDR2 are MNHEY and SVGAGI. Trimming took 7 bases from V and 0 from J, leaving 9 bases between them. CDR3 in DNA: TGTGCCAGCACCCCAAGGGTGAACACTGAAGCTTTCTTT. Its translation: CASTPRVNTEAFF.

The chain uses TRBV4-3 and TRBJ1-1, with D unclear. Trimming cost V 6 bases and J 0 bases, with 14 bases left between them. Germline V lookup: CDR1 LGHNA, CDR2 YSLEER. This CDR3 region has 15 residues. CDR3 bases: TGCGCCAGCAGTCGGGAGTTTGGGGTGAACACTGAAGCTTTCTTT. This translates into CASSREFGVNTEAFF.

CDR3 coding DNA: TGTGCCAGCAGTATCGCTAGCGGGAGGGCCGGGAGGAATGAGCAGTTCTTC. It translates to CASSIASGRAGRNEQFF. The chain couples TRBV28 to TRBJ2-1; 12 bases fit TRBD2. Trimming removed 5 bases from V and 7 bases from J; junction bases left unmatched: 12. Germline V gene sequence: CDR1 MDHEN, CDR2 SYDVKM. The CDR3 extends over 17 amino acids.

V gene TRBV5-6 combines with J gene TRBJ2-2; possibly TRBD1 for D (5 bases). V lost 4 bases to trimming and J lost 4 bases, with 14 bases between them. The germline V gene encodes CDR1 SGHDT and CDR2 YYEEEE. The CDR3 extends over 15 amino acids. The CDR3 sequence: CASSGLDTSTGELFF. The CDR3 bases are TGTGCCAGCAGCGGGTTGGACACCTCCACCGGGGAGCTGTTTTTT.

The chain is built from TRBV6-6 and TRBJ1-1; D uncertain. V was clipped by 2 bases and J by 6 bases, with 16 bases between them. CDR1 MNHNY and CDR2 SVGAGI come from the germline V gene (reference sequence). This CDR3 has 15 amino acids. The CDR3 here is CASSYTGLGVAEAFF. The CDR3, as DNA: TGTGCCAGCAGTTACACGGGTCTCGGGGTCGCTGAAGCTTTCTTT.

This sequence joins TRBV28 and TRBJ2-5, with TRBD1 matching 7 bases. J gave up 4 bases and V 5 bases, and 4 bases lay outside the gene matches. The length of the CDR3 is 13 residues. CDR1 and CDR2 from the germline V gene are MDHEN and SYDVKM. CDR3 sequence (DNA): TGTGCCAGCAGTGACAGGGTCGGAGAGACCCAGTACTTC. Amino acid sequence: CASSDRVGETQYF.

The rearrangement uses TRBV12-5 and TRBJ1-2, with 7 bases matching TRBD1. This CDR3 region has 12 residues. The J segment lost 8 bases and the V segment lost 0 bases, leaving 0 bases of the junction unmatched. Per germline, CDR1 LGHNT and CDR2 FRNRAP. CDR3 amino acids: CASGLVTGGYTF. CDR3 nucleotides: TGTGCTAGTGGTTTGGTGACAGGGGGCTACACCTTC.

DNA of the CDR3: TGTGCCAGCAGCTTTTTAAATACGCAGTATTTT. Its translation: CASSFLNTQYF. The chain couples TRBV11-2 to TRBJ2-3; no definite D call. This CDR3 spans 11 amino acids. Germline V CDR1 and CDR2: SGHAT, FQNNGV. The V end lost 3 bases, the J end lost 7 bases, and 5 bases lay between the germline ends. Full variable domain (rest looked up from reference TRBV11-2 and TRBJ2-3): EAGVAQSPRYKIIEKRQSVAFWCNPISGHATLYWYQQILGQGPKLLIQFQNNGVVDDSQLPKDRFSAERLKGVDSTLKIQPAKLEDSAVYLCASSFLNTQYFGPGTRLTVL.

Note on this clone: The identical CDR3 is also encoded by other nucleotide sequences in the sample. The chain links TRBV2 to TRBJ2-1; D unresolved. This CDR3 is built from 11 residues. The V gene lost 6 bases and the J gene lost 3 bases, with 3 bases spanning the gap. Germline V lookup: CDR1 SNHLY, CDR2 FYNNEI. CDR3 protein: CASRVYNEQFF. The CDR3 DNA sequence: TGTGCCAGCAGGGTCTACAATGAGCAGTTCTTC.

In regard to this clone: The same CDR3 arises from other DNA sequences in this sample as well. This chain joins TRBV18 and TRBJ2-5; 7 bases are shared with TRBD2. V gave up 2 bases and J gave up 2 bases; unmatched junction bases: 2. Per the germline V gene, CDR1 is KGHSH and CDR2 is LQKENI. The CDR3 is 14 amino acids. CDR3 loop: CASSPGTIQETQYF. CDR3 sequence (DNA): TGTGCCAGCTCACCAGGGACTATTCAAGAGACCCAGTACTTC.

The chain has TRBV7-3 and TRBJ2-5; D may be TRBD1 (6 bases). The CDR3 covers 15 residues. Germline V gives CDR1 SGHTA, CDR2 FQGTGA. The ends were cut back, 3 bases at V and 4 bases at J, with 15 bases in the middle. CDR3 amino acids: CASSLGRGLGETQYF. CDR3 in DNA: TGTGCCAGCAGCTTGGGCAGGGGTTTGGGAGAGACCCAGTACTTC.

V is TRBV2 and J is TRBJ2-7; 12 nucleotides match TRBD2. V lost 6 bases, J lost 9 bases, and 6 bases stayed unmatched. This CDR3 is 13 amino acids long. Germline CDR1 is SNHLY and CDR2 is FYNNEI. The CDR3 is CASRTSGGRGQYF. CDR3 nucleotide sequence: TGTGCCAGCAGGACTAGCGGGGGACGAGGGCAGTACTTC.